The entry below describes one TCR beta chain. What it binds is unknown. Sample treatment: oral pan-JAK inhibitor, 5-10 mg twice daily. Those with alopecia areata gave lesional scalp punch biopsies and peripheral blood. The V and J ends lost 4 bases and 10 bases respectively, with 11 bases between them. The CDR3 runs 13 residues. The V gene's germline CDR1 is MNHEY and CDR2 SVGAGI. Extracted RNA was reverse transcribed, and the resulting cDNA served as sequencing template. The repertoire was sequenced with immunoSEQ multiplex PCR; TCRdb's copy has only in-frame clones and lacks some. The repertoire has approximately 280,000 clones, nearly 60% of them found once; the top ten carry more than 1.5%. This sample stems from a study of CD8+ T cells in alopecia areata. Study-level findings and limits: Scalp data also include sequences from resident alphabeta T cells of normal skin. Patients shared TCRs less clearly than mice did, possibly for HLA-related reasons.

The rearrangement links TRBV6-5 to TRBJ1-6; D is possibly TRBD1 (6 bases). The sequenced sample was CD4+ T cells sorted from blood, obtained at week 24, from a patient treated with tofacitinib. This clonotype was obtained from a human donor with alopecia areata. The CDR3 reads CASSSQGTSPLHF. Written as DNA, the CDR3 is TGTGCCAGCAGTTCCCAGGGGACGTCACCCCTCCACTTT.